This T cell receptor (beta chain) was captured by sequencing in a study of T cell responses to AZD1222 COVID-19 vaccine. The study, taken as a whole, reports: The donors showed a predominance of white British ancestry and of females, with possible underestimation of clonal diversity.

The V end lost 2 bases, the J end lost 11 bases, and 12 bases lay between the germline ends. The CDR3 runs 13 residues. Germline lookup yields CDR1 MNHEY and CDR2 SVGAGI. Remarks on this clone: Its antigen remains unidentified.

The table came from immunoSEQ multiplex PCR; TCRdb's copy has only in-frame clones and leaves some out. Of 90,000 to 150,000 clones in the sample, approximately 85% were seen once. Material: peripheral blood, obtained on day 0 of AZD1222 vaccination. The clonotype comes from an adult in good health. The chain couples TRBV6-5 to TRBJ1-4; D is perhaps TRBD1 (6 bases). This chain's CDR3 is CASSYTSQGKLFF. CDR3 DNA: TGTGCCAGCAGTTACACATCCCAGGGGAAACTGTTTTTT.